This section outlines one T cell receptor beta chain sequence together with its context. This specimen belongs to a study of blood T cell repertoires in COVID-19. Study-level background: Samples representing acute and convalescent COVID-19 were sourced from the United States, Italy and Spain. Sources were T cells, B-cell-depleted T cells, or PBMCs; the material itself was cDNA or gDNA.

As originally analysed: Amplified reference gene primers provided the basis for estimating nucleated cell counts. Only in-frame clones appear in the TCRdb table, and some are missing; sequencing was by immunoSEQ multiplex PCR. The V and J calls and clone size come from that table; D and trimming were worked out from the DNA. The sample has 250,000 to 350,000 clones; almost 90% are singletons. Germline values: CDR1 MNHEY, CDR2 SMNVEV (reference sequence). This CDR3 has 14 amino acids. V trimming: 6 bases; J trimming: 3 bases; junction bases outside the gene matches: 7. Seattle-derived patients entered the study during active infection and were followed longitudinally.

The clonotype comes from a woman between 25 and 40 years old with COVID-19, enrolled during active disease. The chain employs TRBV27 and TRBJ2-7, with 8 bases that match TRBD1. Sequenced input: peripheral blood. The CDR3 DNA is TGTGCCAGCAGCCGGGACAGGCCAATCTACGAGCAGTACTTC. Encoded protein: CASSRDRPIYEQYF.